This T cell receptor beta chain was sequenced in a study of T cells in Graves' hyperthyroidism and ophthalmopathy. From germline, CDR1 is MDHEN and CDR2 SYDVKM. Between the trimmed V and J ends, which lost 6 bases and 2 bases, there was a span of 14 bases. The CDR3 runs to 14 residues. There were TCR beta CDR3 regions amplified from RNA transcripts. First-round RT-PCR of the TCR CDR3 relied on the HTBI primer set. MiXCR, applied by TCRdb to the multiplex PCR reads, yields one record per CDR3 protein. Among roughly 700,000 distinct CDR3 sequences listed, roughly 17% were seen once. The study based diagnoses on clinical symptoms, serum thyroxine and TRAb, thyroid ultrasound and orbital computed tomography. Using around 10 ml of fresh peripheral blood, PBMCs were prepared. This clonotype was picked up many times.

Sample: blood. This receptor was obtained from a man in his fifties with Graves' hyperthyroidism. This rearrangement joins TRBV28 to TRBJ2-7; D is unresolved. For the CDR3, the DNA is TGTGCCAGCAGCCCTAAGCTCGAGCCCTACGAGCAGTACTTC. Its translation is CASSPKLEPYEQYF.